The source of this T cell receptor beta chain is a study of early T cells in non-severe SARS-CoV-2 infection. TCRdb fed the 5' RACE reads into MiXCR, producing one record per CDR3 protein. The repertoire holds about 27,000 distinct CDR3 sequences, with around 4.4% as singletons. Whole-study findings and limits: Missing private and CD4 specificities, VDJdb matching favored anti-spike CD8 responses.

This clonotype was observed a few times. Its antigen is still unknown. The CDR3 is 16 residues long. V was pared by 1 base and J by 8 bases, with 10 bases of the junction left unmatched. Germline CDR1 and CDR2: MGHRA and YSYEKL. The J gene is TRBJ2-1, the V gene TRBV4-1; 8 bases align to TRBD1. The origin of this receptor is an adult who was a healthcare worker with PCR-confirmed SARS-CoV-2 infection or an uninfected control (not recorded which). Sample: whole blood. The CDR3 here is CASSQATTGVSDEQFF. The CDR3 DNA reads TGCGCCAGCAGCCAAGCGACGACAGGGGTAAGCGATGAGCAGTTCTTC.